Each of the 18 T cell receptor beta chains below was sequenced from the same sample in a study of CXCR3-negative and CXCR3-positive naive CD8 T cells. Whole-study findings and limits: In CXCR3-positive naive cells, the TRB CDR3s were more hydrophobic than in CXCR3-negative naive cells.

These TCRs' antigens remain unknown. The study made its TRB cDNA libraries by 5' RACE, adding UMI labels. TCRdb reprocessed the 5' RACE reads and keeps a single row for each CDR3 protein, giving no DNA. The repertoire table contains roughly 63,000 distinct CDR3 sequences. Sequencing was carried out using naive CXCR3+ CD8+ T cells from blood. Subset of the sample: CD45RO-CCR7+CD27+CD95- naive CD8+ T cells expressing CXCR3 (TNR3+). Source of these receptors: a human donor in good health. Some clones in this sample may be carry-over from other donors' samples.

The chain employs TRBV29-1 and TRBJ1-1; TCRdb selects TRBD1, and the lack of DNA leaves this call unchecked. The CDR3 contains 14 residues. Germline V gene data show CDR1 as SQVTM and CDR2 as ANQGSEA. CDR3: CSVSAPQGNTEAFF.

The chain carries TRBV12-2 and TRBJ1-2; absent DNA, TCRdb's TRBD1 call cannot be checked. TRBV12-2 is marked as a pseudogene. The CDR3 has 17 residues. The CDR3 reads CASRYPWGTGTGNGYTF.

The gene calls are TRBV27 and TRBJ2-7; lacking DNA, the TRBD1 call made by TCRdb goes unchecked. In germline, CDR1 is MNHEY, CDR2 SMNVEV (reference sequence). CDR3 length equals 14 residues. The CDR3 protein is CASSFQGFSYEQYF.

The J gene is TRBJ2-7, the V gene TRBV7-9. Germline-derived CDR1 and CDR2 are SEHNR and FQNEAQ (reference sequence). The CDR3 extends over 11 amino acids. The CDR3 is CASSLRDEQYF.

This CDR3 is CSARVLAGVNEQYF. This rearrangement joins TRBV20-1 to TRBJ2-7; TCRdb lists TRBD2, though no DNA is available to test this call. The CDR3 has 14 residues. Germline V lookup: CDR1 DFQATT, CDR2 SNEGSKA (reference sequence).

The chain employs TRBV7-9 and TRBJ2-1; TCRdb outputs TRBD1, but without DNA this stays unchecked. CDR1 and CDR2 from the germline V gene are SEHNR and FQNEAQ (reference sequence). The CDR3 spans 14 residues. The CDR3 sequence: CAWEEGDGYNEQFF.

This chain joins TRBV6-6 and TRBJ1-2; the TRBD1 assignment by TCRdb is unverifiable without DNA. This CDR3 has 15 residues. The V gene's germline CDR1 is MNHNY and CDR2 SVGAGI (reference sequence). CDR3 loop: CASSPNPDRVYGYTF.

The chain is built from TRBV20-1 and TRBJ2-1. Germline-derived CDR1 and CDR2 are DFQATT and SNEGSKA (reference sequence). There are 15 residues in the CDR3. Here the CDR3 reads CSARELQPSYNEQFF.

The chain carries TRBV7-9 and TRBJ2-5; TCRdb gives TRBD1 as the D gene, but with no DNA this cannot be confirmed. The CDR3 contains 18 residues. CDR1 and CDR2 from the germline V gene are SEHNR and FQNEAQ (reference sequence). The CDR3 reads CASSLDETGLRLAETQYF.

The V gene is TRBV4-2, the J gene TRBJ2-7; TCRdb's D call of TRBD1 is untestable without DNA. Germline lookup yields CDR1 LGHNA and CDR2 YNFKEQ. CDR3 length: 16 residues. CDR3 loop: CASSQEDRMSSYEQYF.

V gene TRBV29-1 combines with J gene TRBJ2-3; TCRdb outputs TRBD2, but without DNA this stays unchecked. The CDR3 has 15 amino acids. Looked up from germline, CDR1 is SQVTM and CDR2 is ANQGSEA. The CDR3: CSLTPAGEYTDTQYF.

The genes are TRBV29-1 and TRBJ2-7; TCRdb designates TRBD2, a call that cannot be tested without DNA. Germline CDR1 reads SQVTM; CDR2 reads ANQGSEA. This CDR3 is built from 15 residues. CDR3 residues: CSVEGLAGTSYEQYF.

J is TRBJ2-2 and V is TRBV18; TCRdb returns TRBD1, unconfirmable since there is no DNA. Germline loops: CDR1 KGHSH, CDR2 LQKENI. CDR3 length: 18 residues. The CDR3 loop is CASSPLNGDTWNTGELFF.

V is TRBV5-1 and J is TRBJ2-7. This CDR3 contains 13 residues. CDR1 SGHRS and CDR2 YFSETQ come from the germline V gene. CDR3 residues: CASRLDHSYEQYF. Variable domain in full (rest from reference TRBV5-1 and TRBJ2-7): KAGVTQTPRYLIKTRGQQVTLSCSPISGHRSVSWYQQTPGQGLQFLFEYFSETQRNKGNFPGRFSGRQFSNSRSEMNVSTLELGDSALYLCASRLDHSYEQYFGPGTRLTVT.

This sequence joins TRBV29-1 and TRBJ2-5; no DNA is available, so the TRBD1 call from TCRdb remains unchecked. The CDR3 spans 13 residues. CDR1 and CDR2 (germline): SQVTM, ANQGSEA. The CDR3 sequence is CSVATGTKETQYF.

The CDR3 protein is CASSAAGGPGDTQYF. The chain links TRBV7-3 to TRBJ2-3; TCRdb designates TRBD2, a call that cannot be tested without DNA. Germline lookup yields CDR1 SGHTA and CDR2 FQGTGA. The CDR3 is made up of 15 amino acids.

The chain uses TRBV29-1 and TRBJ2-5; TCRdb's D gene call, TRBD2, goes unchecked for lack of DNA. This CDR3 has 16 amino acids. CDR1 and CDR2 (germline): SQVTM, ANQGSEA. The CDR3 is CSVEDGGLASFETQYF.

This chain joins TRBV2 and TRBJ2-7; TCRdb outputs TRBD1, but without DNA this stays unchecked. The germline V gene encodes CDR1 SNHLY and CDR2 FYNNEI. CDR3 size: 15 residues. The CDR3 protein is CASSEARRVPYEQYF. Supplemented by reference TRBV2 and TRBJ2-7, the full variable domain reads EPEVTQTPSHQVTQMGQEVILRCVPISNHLYFYWYRQILGQKVEFLVSFYNNEISEKSEIFDDQFSVERPDGSNFTLKIRSTKLEDSAMYFCASSEARRVPYEQYFGPGTRLTVT.